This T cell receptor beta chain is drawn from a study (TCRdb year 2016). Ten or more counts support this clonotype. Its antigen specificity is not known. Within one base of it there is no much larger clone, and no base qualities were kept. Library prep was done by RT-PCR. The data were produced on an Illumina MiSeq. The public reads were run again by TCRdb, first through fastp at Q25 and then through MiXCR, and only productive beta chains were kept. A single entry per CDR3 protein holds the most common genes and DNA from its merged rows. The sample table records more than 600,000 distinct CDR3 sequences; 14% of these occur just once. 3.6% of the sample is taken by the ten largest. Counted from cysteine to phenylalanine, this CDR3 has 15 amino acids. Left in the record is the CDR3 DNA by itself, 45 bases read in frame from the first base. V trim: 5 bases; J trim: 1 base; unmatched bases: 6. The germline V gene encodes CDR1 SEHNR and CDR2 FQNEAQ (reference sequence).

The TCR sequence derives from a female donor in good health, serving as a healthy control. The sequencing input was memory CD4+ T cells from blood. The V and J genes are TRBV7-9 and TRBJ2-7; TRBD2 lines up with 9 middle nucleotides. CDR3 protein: CASSLFSGSSYEQYF. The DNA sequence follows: TGTGCCAGCAGCCTGTTTAGCGGGAGTTCCTACGAGCAGTACTTC.